Below are 9 T cell receptor beta chains sequenced from a single sample in a study of cytomegalovirus exposure and HLA in healthy donors (dated by TCRdb to the late 2010s). The library came from the immunoSEQ multiplex PCR assay. TCRdb took over this immuneACCESS table, retaining in-frame rearrangements with V and J assigned. Such tables are incomplete; in checked studies, under half of the missing clones stem from an unresolved V gene, and the remainder is unexplained. In this sample the table shows 90,000 to 150,000 clones, about 85% of which occur a single time. Nearly 4.5% of the sample is in the top ten clones. Material: PBMCs. All receptors derive from a man aged 18-30 years in good health and CMV-seropositive.

This clone was detected only once. The chain links TRBV9 to TRBJ2-7; D possibly corresponds to TRBD2 (5 bases). The CDR3 totals 14 residues. Trimming left V 2 bases short and J 7 bases short, with 16 bases between. Germline V gene sequence: CDR1 SGDLS, CDR2 YYNGEE. CDR3 region: CASSVSLNSGEQYF. The CDR3 coding sequence is TGTGCCAGCAGCGTCAGTCTAAACTCGGGAGAGCAGTACTTC.

This chain links TRBV7-9 with TRBJ1-1; the D is unclear. V gave up 4 bases and J gave up 6 bases, with 6 bases separating them. Germline lookup yields CDR1 SEHNR and CDR2 FQNEAQ (reference sequence). The CDR3 consists of 11 residues. CDR3 DNA sequence: TGTGCCAGCAGCTCTCTCGCTGAAGCTTTCTTT. Translation gives CASSSLAEAFF.

The chain uses TRBV9 and TRBJ2-7; 9 nucleotides line up with TRBD1. CDR1 SGDLS and CDR2 YYNGEE come from the germline V gene. After removal of 4 bases from V and 2 bases from J, the junction contained 7 bases not matched to a gene. This CDR3 is built from 15 residues. The CDR3 sequence: CASSPGTGFAYEQYF. The CDR3 coding sequence is TGTGCCAGCAGCCCCGGGACAGGGTTTGCCTACGAGCAGTACTTC. The whole variable domain, filled in from reference TRBV9 and TRBJ2-7, reads DSGVTQTPKHLITATGQRVTLRCSPRSGDLSVYWYQQSLDQGLQFLIQYYNGEERAKGNILERFSAQQFPDLHSELNLSSLELGDSALYFCASSPGTGFAYEQYFGPGTRLTVT.

The gene calls are TRBV5-6 and TRBJ1-4, with D tentatively TRBD1 (5 bases). Trimming shortened V by 3 bases and J by 7 bases, and 19 bases separated the two germline ends. Germline V CDR1 and CDR2: SGHDT, YYEEEE. The CDR3 has 16 amino acids. CDR3 protein: CASSYGWDLGGEKLFF. The CDR3 DNA sequence: TGTGCCAGCAGCTACGGTTGGGACCTGGGAGGTGAAAAACTGTTTTTT.

The J gene is TRBJ2-3, the V gene TRBV19, with D unresolved. Germline V CDR1 and CDR2: LNHDA, SQIVND (reference sequence). Trimming left V 5 bases short and J 3 bases short, with 12 bases between. This CDR3 is built from 14 residues. The chain's CDR3 is CASSLLLETDTQYF. CDR3 coding DNA: TGTGCCAGTAGTCTTCTCCTAGAAACAGATACGCAGTATTTT. The whole variable domain, filled in from reference TRBV19 and TRBJ2-3, reads DGGITQSPKYLFRKEGQNVTLSCEQNLNHDAMYWYRQDPGQGLRLIYYSQIVNDFQKGDIAEGYSVSREKKESFPLTVTSAQKNPTAFYLCASSLLLETDTQYFGPGTRLTVL.

V gene TRBV28 combines with J gene TRBJ2-7; 7 nucleotides line up with TRBD1. V dropped 4 bases and J dropped 0; count of bases not matched to a gene: 6. This CDR3 has 15 amino acids. Germline CDR1 and CDR2: MDHEN and SYDVKM. The CDR3 coding sequence is TGTGCCAGCAGTTGGGACAGCCTGAGCTCCTACGAGCAGTACTTC. It encodes CASSWDSLSSYEQYF.

The V gene is TRBV10-1, the J gene TRBJ2-1; 10 bases are shared with TRBD1. This CDR3 is 14 amino acids long. V was clipped by 5 bases and J by 4 bases; unmatched bases: 2. Germline CDR1 reads WNHNN; CDR2 reads SYGVQD (reference sequence). For the CDR3, the DNA is TGCGCCAGCAGTAAGGGACAGGGGTACAATGAGCAGTTCTTC. As protein: CASSKGQGYNEQFF.

The chain combines TRBV19 with TRBJ2-7, with 10 positions matching TRBD2. Germline V gene data show CDR1 as LNHDA and CDR2 as SQIVND (reference sequence). The CDR3 contains 15 residues. With V trimmed by 3 bases and J by 3 bases, 5 bases remained unmatched. The DNA for the CDR3 is TGTGCCAGTAGTATCTCTAGCGGGGGTTACTACGAGCAGTACTTC. Translating gives CASSISSGGYYEQYF.

V and J are TRBV5-5 and TRBJ2-2; D unclear. The germline V and J ends were trimmed by 1 base and 4 bases, with 14 bases remaining between them. Germline assignment: CDR1 SGHKS and CDR2 YYEKEE (reference sequence). This CDR3 region has 16 residues. CDR3 DNA sequence: TGTGCCAGCAGCTTGTCGCCCTCCCGTAGCACCGGGGAGCTGTTTTTT. Translated, it gives CASSLSPSRSTGELFF. Full variable domain (remainder filled in from reference TRBV5-5 and TRBJ2-2): DAGVTQSPTHLIKTRGQQVTLRCSPISGHKSVSWYQQVLGQGPQFIFQYYEKEERGRGNFPDRFSARQFPNYSSELNVNALLLGDSALYLCASSLSPSRSTGELFFGEGSRLTVL.